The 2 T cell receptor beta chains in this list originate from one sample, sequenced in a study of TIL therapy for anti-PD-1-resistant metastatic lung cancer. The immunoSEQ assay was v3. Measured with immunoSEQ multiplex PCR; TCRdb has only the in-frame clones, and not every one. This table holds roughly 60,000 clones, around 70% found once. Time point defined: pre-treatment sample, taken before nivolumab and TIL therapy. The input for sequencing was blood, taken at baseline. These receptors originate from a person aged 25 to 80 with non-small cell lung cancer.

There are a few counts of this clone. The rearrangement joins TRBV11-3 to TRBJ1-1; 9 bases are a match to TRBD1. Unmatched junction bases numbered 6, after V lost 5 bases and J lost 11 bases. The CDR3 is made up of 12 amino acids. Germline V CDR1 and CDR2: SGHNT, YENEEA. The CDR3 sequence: CASSPGDRGAFF. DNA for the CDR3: TGTGCCAGCAGCCCGGGTGACAGGGGGGCTTTCTTT.

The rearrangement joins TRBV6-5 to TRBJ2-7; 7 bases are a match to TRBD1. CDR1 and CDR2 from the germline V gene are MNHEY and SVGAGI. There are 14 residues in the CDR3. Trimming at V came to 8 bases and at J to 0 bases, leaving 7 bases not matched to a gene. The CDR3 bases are TGTGCCAGCCTCAGGGACAGTAGCTCCTACGAGCAGTACTTC. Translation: CASLRDSSSYEQYF.